Reported below is one TCR beta chain. The RNA, roughly 0.5 to 1 ug, was put through reverse transcription using random hexamers. TCRdb re-called the immunoSEQ multiplex PCR reads through MiXCR, storing one row per CDR3 protein. The data contain roughly 84,000 distinct CDR3 sequences, 95% to 97% of them singletons. These data belong to a study of CD8 T cells in Susac syndrome. CDR3 length: 13 residues. Germline V gives CDR1 SGHDT, CDR2 YYEEEE. J gave up 2 bases and V 5 bases, and 2 bases lay outside the gene matches. Input material: CD8+ T cells from PBMCs. The genes are TRBV5-6 and TRBJ2-3; 7 bases map to TRBD1. The sequence came from a human donor with Susac syndrome. The CDR3 loop reads CASRGQSTDTQYF. CDR3 nucleotide sequence: TGTGCCAGCAGGGGACAGTCCACAGATACGCAGTATTTT.